Below are 24 T cell receptor beta chains sequenced from a single sample in a study of cytomegalovirus exposure and HLA in healthy donors. Both 60 Vbeta primers and 13 Jbeta primers went into the PCR. Generated by immunoSEQ multiplex PCR, the TCRdb table keeps only in-frame clones and is missing some. The repertoire holds more than 100,000 clones, with roughly 80% as singletons. Sequenced: PBMCs. The receptors stem from a woman aged 55-70 years in good health and CMV-seronegative.

This clone was seen a few times. The same CDR3 is also encoded by other DNA sequences in this sample. J is TRBJ2-2 and V is TRBV5-4; TRBD2 agrees at 11 bases. CDR3 length: 17 residues. The germline gives CDR1 SGHNT, CDR2 YYREEE (reference sequence). Unmatched junction bases numbered 3, after V lost 0 bases and J lost 2 bases. This CDR3 is CASSLVLAGANTGELFF. DNA for the CDR3: TGTGCCAGCAGCTTGGTACTAGCGGGGGCCAACACCGGGGAGCTGTTTTTT.

This rearrangement joins TRBV27 to TRBJ1-1, with D uncertain. The CDR3 length is 15 residues. V dropped 2 bases and J dropped 0 bases, with 10 bases sitting between them. CDR1 is MNHEY and CDR2 is SMNVEV in the germline V gene (reference sequence). CDR3 residues: CASSLKRGMNTEAFF. The CDR3 nucleotides are TGTGCCAGCAGTTTAAAACGAGGTATGAACACTGAAGCTTTCTTT.

The chain links TRBV28 to TRBJ2-3; 8 nucleotides align to TRBD1. Germline CDR1 is MDHEN and CDR2 is SYDVKM. This CDR3 has 15 residues. J lost 3 bases, V lost 10 bases, and 12 bases had no gene match. The CDR3 DNA follows: TGTGCCATACATATAGGGACAGGCGATACAGATACGCAGTATTTT. This codes for CAIHIGTGDTDTQYF.

The chain is built from TRBV5-6 and TRBJ2-2, with 12 bases that match TRBD2. J lost 7 bases, V lost 2 bases, and 6 bases had no gene match. Germline assignment: CDR1 SGHDT and CDR2 YYEEEE. The CDR3 is 16 amino acids. DNA of the CDR3: TGTGCCAGCAGCTTAAGACTAGCGGGAGTCGTCGGGGAGCTGTTTTTT. Translation: CASSLRLAGVVGELFF.

J is TRBJ2-6 and V is TRBV7-9, with a possible D match to TRBD1 (6 bases). Per the germline V gene, CDR1 is SEHNR and CDR2 is FQNEAQ (reference sequence). This CDR3 comprises 17 residues. V was clipped by 7 bases and J by 1 base, with 17 bases between them. The CDR3 bases are TGTGCCAGCATCTCCGGGACGGACAGATCTGGGGCCAACGTCCTGACTTTC. Its protein is CASISGTDRSGANVLTF.

As regards this clone: A read error may account for a junction end that differs from germline. The V and J genes are TRBV7-9 and TRBJ1-4; 10 bases agree with TRBD1. Per the germline V gene, CDR1 is SEHNR and CDR2 is FQNEAQ (reference sequence). CDR3 size: 16 residues. The CDR3 DNA reads as TGTTCCAGCAGCTTAGGGGGGACAGGGGATGAGGAAAAACTGTTTTTT. This translates into CSSSLGGTGDEEKLFF.

The chain combines TRBV5-1 with TRBJ1-1, with a weak D call TRBD1 (5 bases). CDR3 length equals 14 residues. The germline V gene encodes CDR1 SGHRS and CDR2 YFSETQ. V gave up 0 bases and J gave up 4 bases, with 10 bases separating them. The CDR3 reads CASSLGGGVTEAFF. CDR3 bases: TGCGCCAGCAGCTTGGGTGGAGGGGTCACTGAAGCTTTCTTT.

The rearrangement joins TRBV6-1 to TRBJ1-5; 9 nucleotides align to TRBD1. Germline lookup yields CDR1 MNHNS and CDR2 SASEGT. The J segment lost 5 bases and the V segment lost 4 bases, leaving 6 bases of the junction unmatched. This CDR3 contains 15 residues. The CDR3 spells CASSAGQGKDQPQHF. The CDR3 bases are TGTGCCAGCAGTGCGGGACAGGGTAAGGATCAGCCCCAGCATTTT.

This clone was observed a handful of times. The V gene is TRBV6-5, the J gene TRBJ1-1, with TRBD1 as a possible D gene (6 bases). V lost 6 bases and J lost 8, with 13 bases in between. The germline CDR1 and CDR2 sequences are MNHEY and SVGAGI. This CDR3 contains 12 residues. CDR3 in DNA: TGTGCCAGCAGCAGGGACACCAGAGAAGCTTTCTTT. Translation gives CASSRDTREAFF.

The CDR3 spells CASRPGGRRYEQFF. In DNA, the CDR3 is TGTGCCAGCCGACCGGGGGGCCGTCGCTATGAGCAGTTCTTC. The chain joins TRBV19 to TRBJ2-1, with a possible D match to TRBD2 (7 bases). Germline V gives CDR1 LNHDA, CDR2 SQIVND (reference sequence). This CDR3 has 14 residues. V lost 9 bases to trimming and J lost 8 bases, with 20 bases between them.

The gene calls are TRBV2 and TRBJ2-1; 9 nucleotides line up with TRBD2. The CDR3 has 15 amino acids. Germline V CDR1 and CDR2: SNHLY, FYNNEI. The V and J ends lost 7 bases and 3 bases, in that order; junction bases with no gene match: 7. For the CDR3, the DNA is TGTGCCAGCAAAGTGGCGGGGGGGATCTACAATGAGCAGTTCTTC. This sequence encodes CASKVAGGIYNEQFF.

The chain couples TRBV6-1 to TRBJ2-3; the D gene is possibly TRBD2 (5 bases). CDR3 length: 16 residues. Per germline, CDR1 MNHNS and CDR2 SASEGT. V lost 2 bases to trimming and J lost 3 bases, with 15 bases between them. DNA of the CDR3: TGTGCCAGCAGTGAATTGGGGAGTCTAGGAACAGATACGCAGTATTTT. This translates into CASSELGSLGTDTQYF.

The rearrangement joins TRBV19 to TRBJ2-5, with TRBD2 identical over 11 bases. The germline V gene has CDR1 LNHDA and CDR2 SQIVND (reference sequence). The CDR3 sequence is 14 residues long. J lost 4 bases, V lost 8 bases, and 6 bases had no gene match. CDR3 sequence reads: CASSSGGTGETQYF. CDR3 nucleotide sequence: TGTGCCAGTTCTAGCGGGGGGACGGGAGAGACCCAGTACTTC. Full variable domain (outside the CDR3, taken from reference TRBV19 and TRBJ2-5): DGGITQSPKYLFRKEGQNVTLSCEQNLNHDAMYWYRQDPGQGLRLIYYSQIVNDFQKGDIAEGYSVSREKKESFPLTVTSAQKNPTAFYLCASSSGGTGETQYFGPGTRLLVL.

The chain couples TRBV9 to TRBJ1-1; D uncertain. Trimming took off 3 bases at V and 4 bases at J, with 10 bases between the two ends. CDR3 length: 13 residues. Per the germline V gene, CDR1 is SGDLS and CDR2 is YYNGEE. CDR3 in amino acids: CASSGEYFTEAFF. CDR3 coding DNA: TGTGCCAGCAGCGGAGAGTACTTCACTGAAGCTTTCTTT.

The V call is TRBV7-9, the J call TRBJ2-3; D is perhaps TRBD2 (6 bases). CDR3 size: 17 residues. Germline V lookup: CDR1 SEHNR, CDR2 FQNEAQ (reference sequence). The germline V and J ends were trimmed by 5 bases and 0 bases, with 18 bases remaining between them. The CDR3 loop reads CASSRREEGRSTDTQYF. The CDR3 DNA reads as TGTGCCAGCAGCCGCCGAGAGGAGGGGCGTAGCACAGATACGCAGTATTTT.

J is TRBJ1-1 and V is TRBV27, with a weak D call TRBD1 (6 bases). Germline CDR1 MNHEY, CDR2 SMNVEV (reference sequence). Trimming removed 3 bases at V and 4 bases at J, with 24 bases between. The CDR3 covers 18 residues. The CDR3, as DNA: TGTGCCAGCAGTTTTAGGCCCACAACCGACAGGAAGAGCACTGAAGCTTTCTTT. Translation: CASSFRPTTDRKSTEAFF.

The chain employs TRBV7-6 and TRBJ2-3, with D perhaps matching TRBD2 (6 bases). Germline V lookup: CDR1 SGHVS, CDR2 FNYEAQ. V was pared by 4 bases and J by 0 bases, with 11 bases between. The length of the CDR3 is 15 residues. The CDR3 reads CASSSRLGSTDTQYF. The CDR3 bases are TGTGCCAGCAGCTCCAGACTAGGGAGCACAGATACGCAGTATTTT.

The J gene is TRBJ2-7, the V gene TRBV27; 7 bases match TRBD2. The junction had 5 bases not matched to a gene; V was cut back by 3 bases and J by 3 bases. CDR3 length: 14 residues. CDR1 MNHEY and CDR2 SMNVEV come from the germline V gene (reference sequence). CDR3: CASSFASGYYEQYF. The CDR3 DNA is TGTGCCAGCAGTTTTGCTAGCGGTTACTACGAGCAGTACTTC.

This clone was found a few times. The genes are TRBV5-1 and TRBJ2-7; 8 nucleotides align to TRBD2. Per the germline V gene, CDR1 is SGHRS and CDR2 is YFSETQ. V was pared by 0 bases and J by 3 bases, with 2 bases of the junction left unmatched. The CDR3 has 14 amino acids. The CDR3 loop is CASSLVGGGYEQYF. CDR3 DNA sequence: TGCGCCAGCAGCTTGGTCGGGGGGGGCTACGAGCAGTACTTC.

This chain uses TRBV4-2 with TRBJ2-3, with 9 bases aligning to TRBD2. The V and J ends lost 4 bases and 4 bases, in that order; junction bases with no gene match: 9. The CDR3 is made up of 16 amino acids. Germline assignment: CDR1 LGHNA and CDR2 YNFKEQ. DNA of the CDR3: TGTGCCAGCAGCCGCTTAGCGGGAGTGGATTCAGATACGCAGTATTTT. Encoded protein: CASSRLAGVDSDTQYF.

V and J are TRBV6-4 and TRBJ1-6, with D perhaps TRBD1 (5 bases). This CDR3 is 14 amino acids long. V gave up 0 bases and J gave up 5 bases, with 5 bases separating them. Looked up from germline, CDR1 is MRHNA and CDR2 is SNTAGT. In nucleotides, the CDR3 is TGTGCCAGCAGTGACTCAGGGGATAATTCACCCCTCCACTTT. Protein sequence: CASSDSGDNSPLHF.

The V gene is TRBV2, the J gene TRBJ2-7; D is possibly TRBD1 (5 bases). The CDR3 runs to 13 residues. Germline lookup yields CDR1 SNHLY and CDR2 FYNNEI. Trimming stripped 8 bases from V and 0 bases from J, with 11 bases between. The CDR3 loop is CASVVTASYEQYF. The CDR3 DNA reads TGTGCCAGCGTCGTGACAGCCTCCTACGAGCAGTACTTC.

About this clone itself: A junction end diverges from the germline sequence, so it may reflect a read error. This chain joins TRBV5-6 and TRBJ1-1; D not resolved. This CDR3 has 11 residues. Germline values: CDR1 SGHDT, CDR2 YYEEEE. DNA for the CDR3: TGTGCCAGCAGCTTGAGGGAGGCGCACTACTTT. Its translation: CASSLREAHYF.

The chain combines TRBV11-2 with TRBJ1-1, with 7 bases fitting TRBD1. V lost 2 bases and J lost 2; bases outside the gene matches: 5. Germline-derived CDR1 and CDR2 are SGHAT and FQNNGV. This CDR3 contains 15 residues. The CDR3 nucleotides read TGTGCCAGCAGCTTAATCAGGGGGACCAACACTGAAGCTTTCTTT. Its translation: CASSLIRGTNTEAFF.